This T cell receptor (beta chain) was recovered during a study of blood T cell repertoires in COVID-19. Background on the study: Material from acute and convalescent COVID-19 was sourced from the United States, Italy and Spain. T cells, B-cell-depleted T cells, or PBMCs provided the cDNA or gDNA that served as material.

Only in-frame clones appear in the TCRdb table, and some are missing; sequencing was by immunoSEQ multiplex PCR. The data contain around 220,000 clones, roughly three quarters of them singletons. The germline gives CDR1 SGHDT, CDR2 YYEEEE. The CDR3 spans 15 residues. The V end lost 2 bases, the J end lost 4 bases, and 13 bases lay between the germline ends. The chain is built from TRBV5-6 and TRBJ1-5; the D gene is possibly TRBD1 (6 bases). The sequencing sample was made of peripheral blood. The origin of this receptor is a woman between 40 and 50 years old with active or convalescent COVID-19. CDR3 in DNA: TGTGCCAGCAGCTTTACCGGGACATTTAATCAGCCCCAGCATTTT. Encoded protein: CASSFTGTFNQPQHF.